The source of this TCR beta chain is a study of CD8 T cells in ankylosing spondylitis. TCRdb independently ran MiXCR on the 5' RACE reads; one entry per CDR3 protein. The top ten clones hold less than 35% of a sample with 20,000 to 25,000 distinct CDR3 sequences, under 15% of them seen once. At least ten counts were recorded for this clonotype. Its specificity is not known. Findings of the study overall: Both synovial fluid and blood in reactive arthritis had previously been reported to carry some motif variants. From matched ankylosing spondylitis synovial fluid, disease-linked clones were reportedly recovered at significantly enriched levels. In ankylosing spondylitis blood, a motif of roughly 8 highly homologous TCR beta variants appeared characteristic.

The source material was blood. The sequence derives from a male donor with ankylosing spondylitis or in good health (not recorded which).

The CDR3 protein is CASSLDGGLHNEQFF. CDR3 in DNA: TGCGCCAGCAGCTTGGACGGGGGGCTCCACAATGAGCAGTTCTTC. V usage is TRBV5-1 and J usage is TRBJ2-1; TRBD2 might be the D (7 bases). The germline V and J ends were trimmed by 0 bases and 5 bases, with 12 bases remaining between them. This CDR3 has 15 residues. Germline CDR1 and CDR2: SGHRS and YFSETQ.